A single sample gave rise to the 18 T cell receptor beta chains below, sequenced in a study of blood T cell repertoires in COVID-19. Profiling relied on immunoSEQ multiplex PCR, and the TCRdb table lists in-frame clones only, not all of them. Counted here are tens of thousands of clones, 85% occurring once; the ten biggest clones make up around 3.7%. Sequenced material: peripheral blood. The receptors derive from a man aged 45 to 65 with acute or convalescent COVID-19.

The chain carries TRBV5-1 and TRBJ1-1; 9 bases align to TRBD1. The CDR3 length is 14 residues. Germline CDR1 reads SGHRS; CDR2 reads YFSETQ. The trim removed 4 bases at V and 7 bases at J, leaving 8 bases unmatched. The CDR3 loop is CASSVGQGRDEAFF. CDR3 coding DNA: TGCGCCAGCAGCGTGGGACAGGGAAGAGATGAAGCTTTCTTT.

The chain employs TRBV18 and TRBJ1-1; 7 bases are shared with TRBD1. CDR3 size: 13 residues. The V gene's germline CDR1 is KGHSH and CDR2 LQKENI. Losses at the gene ends were 5 bases for V and 8 bases for J; bases not matched to a gene: 8. The CDR3 loop is CASSSQGGPEAFF. The CDR3 coding sequence is TGTGCCAGCTCAAGCCAGGGGGGCCCCGAAGCTTTCTTT.

The chain uses TRBV28 and TRBJ1-2, with D possibly being TRBD1 (6 bases). The germline V gene encodes CDR1 MDHEN and CDR2 SYDVKM. The V and J ends lost 6 bases and 6 bases respectively, with 14 bases between them. The CDR3 totals 13 residues. For the CDR3, the DNA is TGTGCCAGCAGCTTTATGGACAGCCATGGCTACACCTTC. Translation gives CASSFMDSHGYTF.

The rearrangement uses TRBV25-1 and TRBJ2-5, with D tentatively TRBD1 (6 bases). Germline CDR1 and CDR2: MGHDK and SYGVNS. V was cut by 5 bases and J by 3 bases, with 10 bases left in between. The CDR3 consists of 13 residues. CDR3 sequence (DNA): TGTGCCAGCAGTAGGGGGATTAAAGAGACCCAGTACTTC. The encoded protein is CASSRGIKETQYF. The complete variable domain, with remaining parts taken from reference TRBV25-1 and TRBJ2-5, reads EADIYQTPRYLVIGTGKKITLECSQTMGHDKMYWYQQDPGMELHLIHYSYGVNSTEKGDLSSESTVSRIRTEHFPLTLESARPSHTSQYLCASSRGIKETQYFGPGTRLLVL.

The chain employs TRBV9 and TRBJ2-1; 9 nucleotides align to TRBD2. This CDR3 region has 15 residues. Germline CDR1 reads SGDLS; CDR2 reads YYNGEE. Germline trimming cut 3 bases from V and 4 bases from J; bases unmatched to any gene: 5. The CDR3 sequence is CASSELAGEYNEQFF. In DNA form, the CDR3 reads TGTGCCAGCAGCGAATTAGCGGGAGAATACAATGAGCAGTTCTTC.

This clone was seen once. The chain recombines TRBV10-2 with TRBJ1-3; D gene unclear. The V gene lost 4 bases and the J gene lost 0 bases, with 10 bases spanning the gap. Per the germline V gene, CDR1 is WSHSY and CDR2 is SAAADI. There are 15 residues in the CDR3. The CDR3 region has the DNA TGCGCCAGCAGTGGATCTGCGGACTCTGGAAACACCATATATTTT. Its translation: CASSGSADSGNTIYF.

The V call is TRBV6-5, the J call TRBJ1-5; TRBD1 might be the D (5 bases). V lost 2 bases to trimming and J lost 2 bases, with 10 bases between them. CDR1 MNHEY and CDR2 SVGAGI come from the germline V gene. The CDR3 loop spans 15 amino acids. DNA for the CDR3: TGTGCCAGCAGTTACGGTGGGGCGGGCAATCAGCCCCAGCATTTT. Encoded protein: CASSYGGAGNQPQHF.

The rearrangement uses TRBV6-1 and TRBJ2-7; 9 bases fit TRBD1. The CDR3 has 15 amino acids. V was clipped by 3 bases and J by 3 bases; unmatched bases: 6. CDR1 and CDR2 from the germline V gene are MNHNS and SASEGT. This CDR3 reads CASSDAGQGFYEQYF. CDR3 sequence (DNA): TGTGCCAGCAGTGATGCCGGACAGGGGTTCTACGAGCAGTACTTC.

The chain employs TRBV6-2 or TRBV6-3 and TRBJ1-2, with 7 bases fitting TRBD1. The CDR3 is 13 amino acids. The germline CDR1 and CDR2 sequences are MNHEY and SVGEGT. Trimming cost V 6 bases and J 7 bases; bases outside gene matches: 8. The CDR3 sequence is CASSMTGFGGYTF. The CDR3 DNA sequence: TGTGCCAGCAGCATGACAGGGTTTGGTGGCTACACCTTC.

The chain carries TRBV6-2 or TRBV6-3 and TRBJ1-2; a possible D gene is TRBD1 (5 bases). The CDR3 is 13 residues long. V was shortened by 5 bases and J by 4 bases, with 11 bases between the two germline ends. Germline V CDR1 and CDR2: MNHEY, SVGEGT. The CDR3 loop is CASSDRGVYGYTF. The CDR3 nucleotides read TGTGCCAGCAGTGATCGGGGGGTCTATGGCTACACCTTC.

This chain connects TRBV18 to TRBJ1-6; D possibly corresponds to TRBD1 (5 bases). V was cut by 1 base and J by 8 bases, with 6 bases left in between. The CDR3 is 13 residues long. The germline gives CDR1 KGHSH, CDR2 LQKENI. This CDR3 reads CASSPQGDSPLHF. The DNA for the CDR3 is TGTGCCAGCTCACCACAAGGGGATTCACCCCTCCACTTT.

V and J are TRBV7-2 and TRBJ2-3; the D gene is possibly TRBD2 (6 bases). Germline CDR1 reads SGHTA; CDR2 reads FQGNSA. The CDR3 is made up of 15 amino acids. V was clipped by 1 base and J by 4 bases, with 12 bases between them. DNA of the CDR3: TGTGCCAGCAGCTTAGTTTCGGGAGTGTCAGATACGCAGTATTTT. This codes for CASSLVSGVSDTQYF.

A few counts support this clone. The chain couples TRBV28 to TRBJ1-2; 9 bases line up with TRBD1. The junction had 9 bases not matched to a gene; V was cut back by 5 bases and J by 8 bases. The CDR3 extends over 14 amino acids. Germline CDR1 MDHEN, CDR2 SYDVKM. CDR3 DNA: TGTGCCAGCAGTCTCCGGGACAGGGATAGGGGCTACACCTTC. Translated, it gives CASSLRDRDRGYTF.

The genes are TRBV27 and TRBJ2-7; possibly TRBD1 for D (6 bases). The germline V gene encodes CDR1 MNHEY and CDR2 SMNVEV (reference sequence). The ends were cut back, 2 bases at V and 5 bases at J, with 10 bases in the middle. This CDR3 is 13 amino acids long. CDR3 residues: CASSLLGQNEQYF. CDR3 bases: TGTGCCAGCAGTTTACTCGGACAGAACGAGCAGTACTTC.

This rearrangement joins TRBV29-1 to TRBJ2-5; perhaps TRBD1 as D (7 bases). The V end was cut by 1 base, the J end by 6 bases, with 21 bases between. The germline gives CDR1 SQVTM, CDR2 ANQGSEA. The CDR3 is 16 amino acids. CDR3: CSVEGGVETGWKTQYF. The CDR3 nucleotides read TGCAGCGTTGAAGGGGGGGTCGAGACAGGGTGGAAGACCCAGTACTTC.

This clone occurred a few times. The rearrangement uses TRBV30 and TRBJ2-3; 9 positions match TRBD2. This CDR3 has 16 amino acids. CDR1 is GTSNPN and CDR2 is SVGIG in the germline V gene (reference sequence). The trim removed 3 bases at V and 6 bases at J, leaving 13 bases unmatched. The CDR3 loop reads CAWRTNSGSPPDTQYF. The CDR3 region has the DNA TGTGCCTGGAGGACCAATAGCGGGAGTCCCCCCGATACGCAGTATTTT.

The chain employs TRBV7-9 and TRBJ1-4; 9 bases align to TRBD1. The CDR3 contains 15 residues. V trimming: 2 bases; J trimming: 10 bases; junction bases outside the gene matches: 8. CDR1 and CDR2 from the germline V gene are SEHNR and FQNEAQ (reference sequence). The CDR3 here is CASSLLGTGRAKLFF. The CDR3 DNA sequence: TGTGCCAGCAGCTTACTGGGGACAGGGAGGGCAAAACTGTTTTTT.

The chain carries TRBV18 and TRBJ1-1, with 8 positions matching TRBD1. The germline gives CDR1 KGHSH, CDR2 LQKENI. With V trimmed by 6 bases and J by 1 base, 4 bases remained unmatched. The CDR3 length is 14 residues. CDR3: CASSMGQANTEAFF. The DNA for the CDR3 is TGTGCCAGCTCTATGGGACAGGCGAACACTGAAGCTTTCTTT.